The present entry profiles one T cell receptor beta chain with its context. These data originate in a study of radiation and T cells in renal cell carcinoma. CDR1 is LNHDA and CDR2 is SQIVND in the germline V gene (reference sequence). This CDR3 is 15 amino acids long. V shed 8 bases and J 0 bases; nucleotides not matched to a gene: 5. Generated by immunoSEQ multiplex PCR, the TCRdb table keeps only in-frame clones and is missing some. The data contain about 34,000 clones, more than 65% of them seen just once; the ten biggest clones take up 33%. As to time point: blood 4 weeks post-SBRT, at nephrectomy. Documented treatment: 15 Gy SBRT to primary tumor, nephrectomy 4 weeks later. Serial blood draws occurred at baseline and 2 and 4 weeks post-SBRT.

The starting material was blood, obtained from a patient whose treatment included radiotherapy and nephrectomy. The source is a man aged 60 to 69 with renal cell carcinoma. The rearrangement uses TRBV19 and TRBJ2-1; 9 bases fit TRBD2. The chain's CDR3 is CASSSGTPSYNEQFF. In DNA form, the CDR3 reads TGTGCCAGTTCTAGCGGGACCCCCTCCTACAATGAGCAGTTCTTC.